This T cell receptor beta chain was identified in a study of blood T cell repertoires in COVID-19. The repertoire was sequenced with immunoSEQ multiplex PCR; TCRdb's copy has only in-frame clones and lacks some. The repertoire holds under 150,000 clones, 84% seen once, with around 3.9% in the top ten. This CDR3 is 14 amino acids long. The germline V gene encodes CDR1 SEHNR and CDR2 FQNEAQ (reference sequence). V shed 3 bases, J shed 5 bases, and the junction held 7 bases outside the gene matches. The clonotype originates from a man between 50 and 59 years old in a cohort exposed to, infected with or recovered from COVID-19 (not recorded which). Sequenced material: PBMCs or T cells enriched from blood (not recorded which). The V call is TRBV7-9, the J call TRBJ2-7; TRBD2 matches 7 bases. This CDR3 reads CASSLGGYGDEQYF. As DNA, the CDR3 is TGTGCCAGCAGCTTGGGGGGGTACGGCGACGAGCAGTACTTC. Supplemented by reference TRBV7-9 and TRBJ2-7, the full variable domain reads DTGVSQNPRHKITKRGQNVTFRCDPISEHNRLYWYRQTLGQGPEFLTYFQNEAQLEKSRLLSDRFSAERPKGSFSTLEIQRTEQGDSAMYLCASSLGGYGDEQYFGPGTRLTVT.